These T cell receptor beta chains were read from a single sample in a study of blood T cell repertoires in COVID-19. Some clones are missing from TCRdb's copy, which holds only in-frame ones; the method was immunoSEQ multiplex PCR. Found here are some 260,000 clones, roughly 82% of them singletons; the top ten hold 4.5% to 5%. Sequencing was done on a sample of peripheral blood. The source of these receptors is an elderly woman with active or convalescent COVID-19. CDR3s include the opening cysteine and the closing phenylalanine or tryptophan. The order of the fields is V gene, J gene, CDR3 protein.

>TRBV7-8|TRBJ2-1
CASSLGREGGEQFF
>TRBV25-1|TRBJ1-5
CASSVTLSNQPQHF
>TRBV14|TRBJ1-5
CASSQASYNQPQHF
>TRBV2|TRBJ2-7
CASSESPTYEQYF
>TRBV2|TRBJ1-1
CANARDRPTEAFF
>TRBV18|TRBJ2-3
CASSRELAGVGDTQYF
>TRBV25-1|TRBJ2-2
CASSDGTGGILTGELFF
>TRBV20-1|TRBJ1-2
CSASGGDYYGYTF
>TRBV28|TRBJ1-2
CASSPTGGYGYTF
>TRBV4-1|TRBJ2-7
CASSQDRGTAYEQYF
>TRBV15|TRBJ1-5
CATSRGTGGHQPQHF
>TRBV6-5|TRBJ1-1
CASSYRGLNTEAFF
>TRBV9|TRBJ2-3
CASSENLAGGRGDTQYF
>TRBV18|TRBJ2-5
CASSRGLAGQETQYF
>TRBV24-1|TRBJ2-1
CATSDQAGGSYNEQFF
>TRBV2|TRBJ1-5
CASRGDSRGNQPQHF
>TRBV28|TRBJ2-7
CASSPDSRSQYF
>TRBV5-6|TRBJ2-3
CASSLVSGGSPDTQYF
>TRBV6-5|TRBJ1-3
CASSLQGDGNTIYF
>TRBV6-6|TRBJ2-2
CASSYSRVGTGELFF
>TRBV3-1/TRBV3-2|TRBJ1-1
CASSPLTGNTEAFF
>TRBV5-1|TRBJ1-5
CASSLDLEGQPQHF
>TRBV5-1|TRBJ1-1
CASRRDTEAFF
>TRBV20-1|TRBJ1-6
CSASGQGYNSPLHF
>TRBV11-3|TRBJ2-2
CASSLSLNTGELFF
>TRBV5-4|TRBJ1-2
CASREGLPYGYTF
>TRBV30|TRBJ1-1
CAWSSGGRPTEAFF
>TRBV19|TRBJ2-1
CATSSRDRSRTEQFF
>TRBV6-4|TRBJ2-1
CASSAQGSWDEQFF
>TRBV5-1|TRBJ1-1
CASSLDPGGAEAFF
>TRBV2|TRBJ1-5
CASRGQSNQPQHF
>TRBV4-2|TRBJ2-6
CATSDRITSGANVLTF
>TRBV5-1|TRBJ2-7
CASSLLAEPAYEQYF
>TRBV18|TRBJ1-6
CASSPEERSPLHF
>TRBV12-3/TRBV12-4|TRBJ2-1
CASGTGYNEQFF
>TRBV19|TRBJ1-4
CASSKLGQVNEKLFF
>TRBV28|TRBJ1-2
CASRTTTNYGYTF